This section outlines one T cell receptor beta chain sequence together with its context. The entry originates in a study of blood T cell repertoires in COVID-19. In the study overall: Both acute and convalescent COVID-19 samples were obtained from the United States, Italy and Spain. In each case, the material was cDNA or gDNA derived from T cells, B-cell-depleted T cells, or PBMCs.

Original handling: Reference gene primers were amplified, and this amplification served to estimate nucleated cell counts. Sequencing used immunoSEQ multiplex PCR; TCRdb keeps in-frame clones, though not all of them. V and J calls and clone size are those listed in that table; D and trimming were worked out from the DNA. The data show 70,000 to 85,000 clones, approximately 82% seen once. This receptor was taken from a human donor in a cohort sampled during active COVID-19. Sequences were obtained from peripheral blood.

The CDR3 loop is CASSLLTGVGNTGELFF. For the CDR3, the DNA is TGTGCCAGCAGCCTCTTGACAGGGGTTGGGAACACCGGGGAGCTGTTTTTT. The chain couples TRBV14 to TRBJ2-2, with 8 bases identical to TRBD1. Per the germline V gene, CDR1 is SGHDN and CDR2 is FVKESK. The CDR3 is 17 residues long. V was clipped by 4 bases and J by 1 base; unmatched bases: 8. Combining the CDR3 with reference TRBV14 and TRBJ2-2 gives the whole variable domain EAGVTQFPSHSVIEKGQTVTLRCDPISGHDNLYWYRRVMGKEIKFLLHFVKESKQDESGMPNNRFLAERTGGTYSTLKVQPAELEDSGVYFCASSLLTGVGNTGELFFGEGSRLTVL.